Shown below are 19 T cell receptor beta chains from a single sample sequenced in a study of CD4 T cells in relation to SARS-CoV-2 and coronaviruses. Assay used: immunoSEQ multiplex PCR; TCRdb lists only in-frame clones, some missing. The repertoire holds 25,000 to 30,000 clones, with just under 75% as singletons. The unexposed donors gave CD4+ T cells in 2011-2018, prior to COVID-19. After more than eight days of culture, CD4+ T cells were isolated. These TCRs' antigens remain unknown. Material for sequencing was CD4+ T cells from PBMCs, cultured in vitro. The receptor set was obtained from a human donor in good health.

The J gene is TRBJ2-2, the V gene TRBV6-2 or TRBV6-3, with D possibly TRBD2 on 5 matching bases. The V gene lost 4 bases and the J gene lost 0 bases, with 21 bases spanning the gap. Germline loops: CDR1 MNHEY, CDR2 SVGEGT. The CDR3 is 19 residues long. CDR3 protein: CASSFRTFGDTTNTGELFF. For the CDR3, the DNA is TGTGCCAGCAGTTTTCGAACGTTCGGGGATACCACGAACACCGGGGAGCTGTTTTTT.

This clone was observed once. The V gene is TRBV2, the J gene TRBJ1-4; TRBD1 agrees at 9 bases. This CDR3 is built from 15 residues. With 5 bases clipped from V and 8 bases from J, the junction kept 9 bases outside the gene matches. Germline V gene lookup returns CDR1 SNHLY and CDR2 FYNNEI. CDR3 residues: CASSRSGTGLEKLFF. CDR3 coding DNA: TGTGCCAGCAGTAGATCCGGGACAGGGTTGGAAAAACTGTTTTTT.

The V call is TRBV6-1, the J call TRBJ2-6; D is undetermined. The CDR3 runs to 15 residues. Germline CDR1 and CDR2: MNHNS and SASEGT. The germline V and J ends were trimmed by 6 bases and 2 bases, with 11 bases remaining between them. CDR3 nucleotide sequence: TGTGCCAGCAGGGGTGGAAGCACTGGGGCCAACGTCCTGACTTTC. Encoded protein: CASRGGSTGANVLTF.

CDR3: CASSQTAYTGELFF. In DNA, the CDR3 is TGTGCCAGTAGCCAAACGGCGTACACCGGGGAGCTGTTTTTT. This chain uses TRBV19 with TRBJ2-2; D is unresolved. Germline lookup yields CDR1 LNHDA and CDR2 SQIVND (reference sequence). This CDR3 is built from 14 residues. Trimming took off 6 bases at V and 3 bases at J, with 11 bases between the two ends.

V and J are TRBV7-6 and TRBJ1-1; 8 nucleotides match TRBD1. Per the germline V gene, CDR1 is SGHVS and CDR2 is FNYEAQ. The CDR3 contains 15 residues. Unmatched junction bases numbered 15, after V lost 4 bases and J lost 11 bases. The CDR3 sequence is CASSSPRTAGGRAFF. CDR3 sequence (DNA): TGTGCCAGCAGCTCGCCAAGGACTGCAGGGGGCAGGGCTTTCTTT.

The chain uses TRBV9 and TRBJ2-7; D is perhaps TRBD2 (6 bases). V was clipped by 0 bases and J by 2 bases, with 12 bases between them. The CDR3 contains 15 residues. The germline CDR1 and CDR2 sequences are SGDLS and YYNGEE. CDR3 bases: TGTGCCAGCAGCGTAGGTACTAGCCACACCTACGAGCAGTACTTC. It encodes CASSVGTSHTYEQYF.

The DNA for the CDR3 is TGCAGCGTGGGACAGGGCGGCAATCAGCCCCAGCATTTT. This encodes CSVGQGGNQPQHF. This chain joins TRBV29-1 and TRBJ1-5; 9 bases match TRBD1. The CDR3 covers 13 residues. Germline loops: CDR1 SQVTM, CDR2 ANQGSEA. J gave up 2 bases and V 6 bases, and 2 bases lay outside the gene matches.

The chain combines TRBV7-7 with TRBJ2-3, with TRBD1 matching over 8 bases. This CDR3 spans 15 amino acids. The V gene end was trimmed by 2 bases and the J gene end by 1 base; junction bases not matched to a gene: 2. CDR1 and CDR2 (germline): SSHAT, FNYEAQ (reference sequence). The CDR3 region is CASSLSTGGTDTQYF. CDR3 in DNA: TGTGCCAGCAGCTTATCGACAGGGGGCACAGATACGCAGTATTTT. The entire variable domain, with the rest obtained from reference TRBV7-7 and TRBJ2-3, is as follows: GAGVSQSPRYKVTKRGQDVTLRCDPISSHATLYWYQQALGQGPEFLTYFNYEAQPDKSGLPSDRFSAERPEGSISTLTIQRTEQRDSAMYRCASSLSTGGTDTQYFGPGTRLTVL.

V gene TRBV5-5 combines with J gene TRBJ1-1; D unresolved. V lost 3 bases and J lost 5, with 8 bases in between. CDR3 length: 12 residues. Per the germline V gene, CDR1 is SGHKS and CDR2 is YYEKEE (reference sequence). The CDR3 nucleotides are TGTGCCAGCAGCTCCGTGGGGACTGAAGCTTTCTTT. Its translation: CASSSVGTEAFF.

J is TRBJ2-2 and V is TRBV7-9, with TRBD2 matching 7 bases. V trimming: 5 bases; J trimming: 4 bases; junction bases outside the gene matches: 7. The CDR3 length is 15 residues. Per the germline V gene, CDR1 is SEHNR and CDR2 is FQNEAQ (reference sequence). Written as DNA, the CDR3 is TGTGCCAGCAGCGTCCTCGGGGGGAGCACCGGGGAGCTGTTTTTT. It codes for CASSVLGGSTGELFF.

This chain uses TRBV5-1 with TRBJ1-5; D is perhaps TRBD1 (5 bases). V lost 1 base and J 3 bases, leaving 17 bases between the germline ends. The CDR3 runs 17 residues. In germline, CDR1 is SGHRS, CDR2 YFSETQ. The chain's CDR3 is CASSLLKAPGPNQPQHF. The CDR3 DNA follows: TGCGCCAGCAGCTTGTTAAAGGCCCCAGGGCCCAATCAGCCCCAGCATTTT.

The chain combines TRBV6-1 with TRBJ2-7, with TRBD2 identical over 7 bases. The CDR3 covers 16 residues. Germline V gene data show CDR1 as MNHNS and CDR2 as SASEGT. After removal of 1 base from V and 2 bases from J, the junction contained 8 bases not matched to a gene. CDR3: CASSEVTGGATYEQYF. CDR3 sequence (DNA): TGTGCCAGCAGTGAAGTCACGGGGGGAGCCACCTACGAGCAGTACTTC.

CDR3 loop: CASSPGPRGDEQFF. As DNA, the CDR3 is TGTGCCAGCTCACCGGGCCCCCGCGGAGATGAGCAGTTCTTC. V and J are TRBV18 and TRBJ2-1; D ambiguous. Germline-derived CDR1 and CDR2 are KGHSH and LQKENI. Between the trimmed V and J ends, which lost 3 bases and 8 bases, there was a span of 14 bases. CDR3 length: 14 amino acids.

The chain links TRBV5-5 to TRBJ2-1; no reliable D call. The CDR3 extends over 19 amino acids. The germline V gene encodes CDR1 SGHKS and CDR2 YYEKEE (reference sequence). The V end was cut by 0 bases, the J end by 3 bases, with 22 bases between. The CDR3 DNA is TGTGCCAGCAGCTTGGATGAGTGGGAAGACCCCTTGGGCTACAATGAGCAGTTCTTC. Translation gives CASSLDEWEDPLGYNEQFF.

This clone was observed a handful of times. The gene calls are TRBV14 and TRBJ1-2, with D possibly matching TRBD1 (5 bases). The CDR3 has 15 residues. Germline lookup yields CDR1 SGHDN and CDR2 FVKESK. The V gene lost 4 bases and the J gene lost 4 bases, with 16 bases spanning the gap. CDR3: CASSRTGGWGYGYTF. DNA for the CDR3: TGTGCCAGCAGCCGGACCGGGGGTTGGGGCTATGGCTACACCTTC.

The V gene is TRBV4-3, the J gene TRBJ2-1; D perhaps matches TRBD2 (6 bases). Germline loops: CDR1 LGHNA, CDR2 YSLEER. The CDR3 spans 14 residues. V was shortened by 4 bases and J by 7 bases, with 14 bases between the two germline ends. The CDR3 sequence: CASSPAGPGNEQFF. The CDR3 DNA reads TGCGCCAGCAGCCCCGCGGGGCCGGGAAATGAGCAGTTCTTC.

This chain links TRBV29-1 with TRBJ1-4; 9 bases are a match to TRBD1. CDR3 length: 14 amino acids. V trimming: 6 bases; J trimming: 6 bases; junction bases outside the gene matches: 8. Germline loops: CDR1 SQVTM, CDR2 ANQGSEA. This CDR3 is CSVFRQGGDEKLFF. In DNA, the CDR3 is TGCAGCGTCTTTCGACAGGGGGGGGATGAAAAACTGTTTTTT.

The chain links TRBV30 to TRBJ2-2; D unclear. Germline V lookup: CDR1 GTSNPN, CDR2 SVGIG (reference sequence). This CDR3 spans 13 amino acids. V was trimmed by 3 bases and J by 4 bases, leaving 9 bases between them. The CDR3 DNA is TGTGCCTGGAGATTGCAAGTCACCGGGGAGCTGTTTTTT. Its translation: CAWRLQVTGELFF.

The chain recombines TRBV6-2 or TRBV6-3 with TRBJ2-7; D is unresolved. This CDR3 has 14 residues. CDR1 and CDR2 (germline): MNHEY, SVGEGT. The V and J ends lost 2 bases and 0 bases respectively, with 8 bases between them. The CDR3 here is CASSYGRSSYEQYF. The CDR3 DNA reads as TGTGCCAGCAGTTACGGCAGAAGCTCCTACGAGCAGTACTTC.